Presented here are 19 T cell receptor beta chains from one specimen sequenced in a study of response to subunit inactivated influenza vaccine. Each CDR3 protein gets one entry after TCRdb re-called the RT-PCR reads with MiXCR. The sample shows more than 200,000 distinct CDR3 sequences, 12% of them seen only once. This specimen was non-naive T cells sorted from PBMCs, taken around 14 days before vaccination. These TCRs come from a man aged 45 to 65 who received an inactivated influenza vaccine.

This clonotype occurred many times. The chain has TRBV3-1 and TRBJ1-5; 9 bases fit TRBD1. This CDR3 spans 15 amino acids. The V gene's germline CDR1 is LGHDT and CDR2 YNNKEL (reference sequence). V gave up 4 bases and J gave up 6 bases; unmatched junction bases: 7. The CDR3 region is CASSLGQGGGQPQHF. In DNA, the CDR3 is TGTGCCAGCAGCCTGGGACAGGGCGGGGGTCAGCCCCAGCATTTT. The whole variable domain, filled in from reference TRBV3-1 and TRBJ1-5, reads DTAVSQTPKYLVTQMGNDKSIKCEQNLGHDTMYWYKQDSKKFLKIMFSYNNKELIINETVPNRFSPKSPDKAHLNLHINSLELGDSAVYFCASSLGQGGGQPQHFGDGTRLSIL.

This clonotype was picked up many times. This chain links TRBV29-1 with TRBJ2-2; unclear D gene. The CDR3 loop spans 15 amino acids. V was trimmed by 4 bases and J by 1 base, leaving 13 bases between them. Germline V gene lookup returns CDR1 SQVTM and CDR2 ANQGSEA. The CDR3 nucleotides are TGCAGCGTTGCAGGAGACACGAAGAACACCGGGGAGCTGTTTTTT. It codes for CSVAGDTKNTGELFF.

This clonotype was found once. Given a much more abundant clone one base away, this may be a read error. This rearrangement joins TRBV29-1 to TRBJ2-2, with unresolved D. Looked up from germline, CDR1 is SQVTM and CDR2 is ANQGSEA. Trimming left V 4 bases short and J 1 base short, with 7 bases between. The length of the CDR3 is 13 residues. Here the CDR3 reads CSVGRRNTGELFF. CDR3 DNA: TGCAGCGTTGGAAGGAGGAACACCGGGGAGCTGTTTTTT.

V gene TRBV12-3 or TRBV12-4 combines with J gene TRBJ2-1; TRBD1 agrees at 8 bases. With V trimmed by 3 bases and J by 8 bases, 12 bases remained unmatched. The CDR3 has 16 amino acids. CDR3 region: CASSFFPGTGRDEQFF. CDR3 DNA: TGTGCCAGCAGTTTCTTCCCCGGGACAGGCAGGGATGAGCAGTTCTTC.

This clonotype has at least ten counts. J is TRBJ2-7 and V is TRBV5-6; D call uncertain. The CDR3 covers 11 residues. V lost 1 base, J lost 6 bases, and 5 bases lay in between. Germline V gene sequence: CDR1 SGHDT, CDR2 YYEEEE. The CDR3 coding sequence is TGTGCCAGCAGCTTGTTAGCCGAGCAGTACTTC. Protein sequence: CASSLLAEQYF.

This clonotype was seen more than once but under ten times. The DNA of the CDR3 is TGTGCCAGCAGCTTAATTAGCGGGGTCACCAATGAGCAGTTCTTC. Translation gives CASSLISGVTNEQFF. The gene calls are TRBV7-3 and TRBJ2-1; 8 nucleotides line up with TRBD2. The CDR3 extends over 15 amino acids. Germline CDR1 is SGHTA and CDR2 is FQGTGA. J lost 6 bases, V lost 1 base, and 5 bases had no gene match.

This clonotype was seen a handful of times. The chain uses TRBV3-1 and TRBJ1-2; D gene uncertain. V was shortened by 2 bases and J by 5 bases, with 9 bases between the two germline ends. Germline V gene data show CDR1 as LGHDT and CDR2 as YNNKEL (reference sequence). This CDR3 comprises 13 residues. The CDR3 loop reads CASSQNTGYGYTF. In nucleotides, the CDR3 is TGTGCCAGCAGCCAAAACACGGGATATGGCTACACCTTC.

The rearrangement joins TRBV12-3 or TRBV12-4 to TRBJ2-7, with TRBD1 identical over 9 bases. V lost 5 bases to trimming and J lost 1 base; unmatched junction nucleotides: 3. CDR3 size: 14 residues. The CDR3 here is CASSRQGGSYEQYF. CDR3 nucleotide sequence: TGTGCCAGCAGTCGACAGGGGGGGTCCTACGAGCAGTACTTC.

The chain employs TRBV12-5 and TRBJ2-5; D gene ambiguous. CDR1 is LGHNT and CDR2 is FRNRAP in the germline V gene. Trimming cost V 1 base and J 5 bases, with 11 bases left between them. The CDR3 is made up of 14 amino acids. The CDR3 spells CASGLGPSSETQYF. CDR3 nucleotide sequence: TGTGCTAGTGGTTTGGGCCCGTCTTCCGAGACCCAGTACTTC. Supplemented by reference TRBV12-5 and TRBJ2-5, the full variable domain reads DARVTQTPRHKVTEMGQEVTMRCQPILGHNTVFWYRQTMMQGLELLAYFRNRAPLDDSGMPKDRFSAEMPDATLATLKIQPSEPRDSAVYFCASGLGPSSETQYFGPGTRLLVL.

This clonotype has more than one count but fewer than ten. V gene TRBV20-1 combines with J gene TRBJ2-5, with 11 bases lining up with TRBD2. There are 13 residues in the CDR3. The junction had 9 bases not matched to a gene; V was cut back by 6 bases and J by 9 bases. Germline values: CDR1 DFQATT, CDR2 SNEGSKA (reference sequence). The CDR3 is CSARLAGPGAQYF. CDR3 sequence (DNA): TGCAGTGCCAGACTAGCGGGGCCAGGGGCCCAGTACTTC.

The chain employs TRBV20-1 and TRBJ2-2, with TRBD2 matching 10 bases. The trim removed 2 bases at V and 4 bases at J, leaving 4 bases unmatched. CDR3 length: 15 residues. Germline-derived CDR1 and CDR2 are DFQATT and SNEGSKA (reference sequence). This CDR3 reads CSARSGGAGTGELFF. DNA for the CDR3: TGCAGTGCTAGAAGCGGGGGGGCCGGCACCGGGGAGCTGTTTTTT.

This clonotype was detected a few times. This sequence joins TRBV6-2 or TRBV6-3 and TRBJ2-7; 7 bases match TRBD1. This CDR3 contains 16 residues. Per germline, CDR1 MNHEY and CDR2 SVGEGT. V was clipped by 7 bases and J by 1 base; unmatched bases: 13. CDR3 nucleotides: TGTGCCAGCAAGTCGGTACAGGGGTTTACATCCTACGAGCAGTACTTC. It specifies CASKSVQGFTSYEQYF.

This rearrangement joins TRBV11-2 to TRBJ1-6; D not certain. This CDR3 region has 13 residues. V lost 5 bases to trimming and J lost 5 bases, with 7 bases between them. Germline CDR1 reads SGHAT; CDR2 reads FQNNGV. The CDR3 protein is CASSRRNNSPLHF. DNA of the CDR3: TGTGCCAGCAGCCGCAGGAATAATTCACCCCTCCACTTT.

This clonotype was counted at least ten times. V and J are TRBV28 and TRBJ2-5; tentative D call: TRBD1 (5 bases). This CDR3 has 14 residues. Deletions cut 5 bases from V and 2 bases from J, with 12 bases between. CDR1 is MDHEN and CDR2 is SYDVKM in the germline V gene. CDR3 in amino acids: CASSGQGPQETQYF. CDR3 in DNA: TGTGCCAGCAGTGGGCAGGGTCCACAAGAGACCCAGTACTTC. Looking up the rest from reference TRBV28 and TRBJ2-5 gives the full variable domain: DVKVTQSSRYLVKRTGEKVFLECVQDMDHENMFWYRQDPGLGLRLIYFSYDVKMKEKGDIPEGYSVSREKKERFSLILESASTNQTSMYLCASSGQGPQETQYFGPGTRLLVL.

The chain is built from TRBV5-4 and TRBJ1-2; 7 bases line up with TRBD1. V was pared by 3 bases and J by 8 bases, with 13 bases of the junction left unmatched. From germline, CDR1 is SGHNT and CDR2 YYREEE (reference sequence). The CDR3 runs to 15 residues. This CDR3 reads CASSWDLQGTYGYTF. CDR3 DNA sequence: TGTGCCAGCAGCTGGGATCTACAGGGGACGTACGGCTACACCTTC.

At least ten counts were recorded for this clonotype. The chain is built from TRBV12-3 or TRBV12-4 and TRBJ2-7; 8 positions match TRBD1. The CDR3 covers 15 residues. V was clipped by 5 bases and J by 2 bases; unmatched bases: 8. The CDR3 loop reads CASSRPGTGTYEQYF. The CDR3 DNA reads TGTGCCAGCAGTCGTCCCGGGACAGGAACCTACGAGCAGTACTTC.

CDR3 DNA sequence: TGTGCCAGCAGCTCCCAACGGGGCGAAAAACTGTTTTTT. It is translated as CASSSQRGEKLFF. The chain carries TRBV7-2 and TRBJ1-4; maybe TRBD1 (5 bases). This CDR3 is 13 amino acids long. Germline V gene data show CDR1 as SGHTA and CDR2 as FQGNSA. Between the trimmed V and J ends, which lost 4 bases and 8 bases, there was a span of 11 bases. Looking up the rest from reference TRBV7-2 and TRBJ1-4 gives the full variable domain: GAGVSQSPSNKVTEKGKDVELRCDPISGHTALYWYRQSLGQGLEFLIYFQGNSAPDKSGLPSDRFSAERTGGSVSTLTIQRTQQEDSAVYLCASSSQRGEKLFFGSGTQLSVL.

This clonotype turned up a few times. V gene TRBV20-1 combines with J gene TRBJ2-3; D gene unclear. The CDR3 sequence is 11 residues long. V lost 6 bases, J lost 6 bases, and 10 bases lay in between. Germline CDR1 is DFQATT and CDR2 is SNEGSKA (reference sequence). This CDR3 is CSAKDYDTQYF. The CDR3 nucleotides read TGCAGTGCCAAGGATTACGATACGCAGTATTTT.

This clonotype has only a few counts. The chain combines TRBV4-3 with TRBJ1-6, with no clear D. The CDR3 totals 15 residues. Germline-derived CDR1 and CDR2 are LGHNA and YSLEER. With 4 bases removed from V and 11 bases from J, the gap between germline ends came to 18 bases. In DNA, the CDR3 is TGCGCCAGCAGCCCAGATTTTGGTTCTGTAGCACCCCTCCACTTT. As protein: CASSPDFGSVAPLHF.